This record covers a single T cell receptor (beta chain). TCRdb analysed the 5' RACE reads with MiXCR anew, one entry per CDR3 protein. This sample has approximately 670,000 distinct CDR3 sequences, with roughly 6% found just once. These data belong to a study of identical twins. This CDR3 has 14 amino acids. V was pared by 6 bases and J by 9 bases, with 14 bases of the junction left unmatched. CDR1 is MNHEY and CDR2 is SVGEGT in the germline V gene. The source material was naive T cells sorted from blood. The chain joins TRBV6-2 or TRBV6-3 to TRBJ2-7; TRBD2 aligns across 7 bases. This receptor was identified in a man aged 18 to 30 in good health. Written as DNA, the CDR3 is TGTGCCAGCAGCCAGGGACTATATACTACGTGGCAGTACGTC. Its translation: CASSQGLYTTWQYV.